What follows is one T cell receptor (beta chain) and its context. This entry is derived from a study of blood T cell repertoires in COVID-19. Only in-frame clones appear in the TCRdb table, and some are missing; sequencing was by immunoSEQ multiplex PCR. The sample shows 150,000 or so clones, about 81% of them seen only once. Germline V gives CDR1 SGHRS, CDR2 YFSETQ. This CDR3 is built from 14 residues. Trimming took 4 bases from V and 7 from J; bases not matched to a gene: 10. The specimen sequenced was peripheral blood. The rearrangement joins TRBV5-1 to TRBJ2-5, with 7 bases fitting TRBD1. The sequence was collected from a man aged 60-69 years with active or convalescent COVID-19. The DNA for the CDR3 is TGCGCCAGCAGCCTCGGGACAGACCCGGGGACCCAGTACTTC. It is translated as CASSLGTDPGTQYF.